Reported below is one TCR beta chain. The target antigen is unknown. This sample is drawn from a study of cytomegalovirus exposure and HLA in healthy donors. Across the study: Inside one of the first data releases sat around 77 million unique TCRs taken from HLA-typed donors. Findings and limits, study-wide: TCR beta chains numbering some 150 were designated cytomegalovirus-associated. What TCR beta sequences reportedly achieved was accurate prediction of HLA-A and HLA-B alleles in most subjects.

Amplification used 60 Vbeta primers and 13 Jbeta primers. Sequencing used immunoSEQ multiplex PCR; TCRdb keeps in-frame clones, though not all of them. The repertoire holds approximately 190,000 clones, with approximately 80% as singletons. Per germline, CDR1 LNHNV and CDR2 YYDKDF (reference sequence). CDR3 length: 14 amino acids. V was clipped by 0 bases and J by 1 base, with 7 bases between them. The clonotype originates from a boy younger than 10 in good health and CMV-seronegative. Sequencing input: PBMCs. This chain links TRBV15 with TRBJ2-7; D is unclear. The CDR3 region has the DNA TGTGCCACCAGCAGAGAGCGGAGATCCTACGAGCAGTACTTC. Translated, it gives CATSRERRSYEQYF.